The text below deals with one T cell receptor (beta chain). Its antigen is currently unknown. The data are from a study of blood T cells in healthy people across ages. The trim removed 4 bases at V and 2 bases at J, leaving 10 bases unmatched. The CDR3 covers 17 residues. The germline V gene encodes CDR1 MGHRA and CDR2 YSYEKL. A second PCR of 7 to 11 cycles used a sample-barcoded 5' primer and a J-beta primer mix. TCRdb processed the 5' RACE reads anew with MiXCR; each CDR3 protein has one entry. The sample carries around 1,000,000 distinct CDR3 sequences, 20% to 25% recorded once. Study-wide points: Roughly linear age-related decline in beta diversity appeared, significant by age 40.

The donors, aged about 6 to 95, were healthy Caucasians from Russia. These data were also reused for a study on T cells of mothers and their children. As that study records: At a rate of about 1.5 ug per 15 ul, cDNA synthesis received all of the extracted RNA. Related mother and child pairs showed slightly greater overlap (not significant) than unrelated pairs did.

This receptor was identified in a girl aged 2 to 9 in good health. The sequenced material came from blood. The chain joins TRBV4-1 to TRBJ2-3; 9 positions agree with TRBD1. The CDR3 coding sequence is TGCGCCAGCAGCCGAGCGGAGGGGACAGGGCTCACAGATACGCAGTATTTT. It translates to CASSRAEGTGLTDTQYF.